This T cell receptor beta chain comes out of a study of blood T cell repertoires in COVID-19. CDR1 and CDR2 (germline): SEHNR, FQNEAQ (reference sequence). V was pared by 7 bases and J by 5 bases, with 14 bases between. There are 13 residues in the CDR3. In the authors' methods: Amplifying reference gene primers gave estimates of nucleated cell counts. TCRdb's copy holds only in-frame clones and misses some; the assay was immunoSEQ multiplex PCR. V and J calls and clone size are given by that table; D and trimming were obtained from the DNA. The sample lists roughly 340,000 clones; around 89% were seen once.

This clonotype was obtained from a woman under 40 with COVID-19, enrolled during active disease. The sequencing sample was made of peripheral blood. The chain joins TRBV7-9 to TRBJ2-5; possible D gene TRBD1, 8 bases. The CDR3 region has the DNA TGTGCCAGCAAACAGGGGGAGGGGGAGACCCAGTACTTC. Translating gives CASKQGEGETQYF. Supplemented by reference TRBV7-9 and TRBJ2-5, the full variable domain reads DTGVSQNPRHKITKRGQNVTFRCDPISEHNRLYWYRQTLGQGPEFLTYFQNEAQLEKSRLLSDRFSAERPKGSFSTLEIQRTEQGDSAMYLCASKQGEGETQYFGPGTRLLVL.